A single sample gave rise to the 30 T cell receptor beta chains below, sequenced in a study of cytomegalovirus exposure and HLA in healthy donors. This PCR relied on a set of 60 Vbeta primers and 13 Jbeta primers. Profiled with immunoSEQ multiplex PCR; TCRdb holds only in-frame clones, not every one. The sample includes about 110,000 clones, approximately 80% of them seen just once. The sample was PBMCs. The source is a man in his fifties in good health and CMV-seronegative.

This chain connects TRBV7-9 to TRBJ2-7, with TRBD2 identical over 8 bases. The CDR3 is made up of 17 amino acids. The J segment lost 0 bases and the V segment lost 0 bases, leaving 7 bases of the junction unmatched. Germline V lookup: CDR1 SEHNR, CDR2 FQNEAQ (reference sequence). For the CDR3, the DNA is TGTGCCAGCAGCTTAGCTTCGGGGGGGCTAAGCTCCTACGAGCAGTACTTC. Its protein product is CASSLASGGLSSYEQYF.

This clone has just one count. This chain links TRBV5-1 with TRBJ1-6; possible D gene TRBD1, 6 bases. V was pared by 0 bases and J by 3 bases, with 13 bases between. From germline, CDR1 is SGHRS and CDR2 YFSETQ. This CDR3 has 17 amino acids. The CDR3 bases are TGCGCCAGCAGCTTGGACAGGGCAAACCTCTATAATTCACCCCTCCACTTT. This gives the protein CASSLDRANLYNSPLHF.

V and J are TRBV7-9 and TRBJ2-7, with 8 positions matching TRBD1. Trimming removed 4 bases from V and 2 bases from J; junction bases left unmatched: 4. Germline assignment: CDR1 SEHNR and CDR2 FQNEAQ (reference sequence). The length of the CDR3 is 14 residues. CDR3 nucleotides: TGTGCCAGCAGCTCGACAGGGGCGACCTACGAGCAGTACTTC. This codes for CASSSTGATYEQYF. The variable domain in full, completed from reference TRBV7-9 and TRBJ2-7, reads DTGVSQNPRHKITKRGQNVTFRCDPISEHNRLYWYRQTLGQGPEFLTYFQNEAQLEKSRLLSDRFSAERPKGSFSTLEIQRTEQGDSAMYLCASSSTGATYEQYFGPGTRLTVT.

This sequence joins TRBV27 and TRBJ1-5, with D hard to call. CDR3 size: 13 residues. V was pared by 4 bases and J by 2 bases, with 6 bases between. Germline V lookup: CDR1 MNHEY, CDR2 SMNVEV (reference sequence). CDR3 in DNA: TGTGCCAGCAGTTCCCGCGGCAATCAGCCCCAGCATTTT. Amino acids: CASSSRGNQPQHF.

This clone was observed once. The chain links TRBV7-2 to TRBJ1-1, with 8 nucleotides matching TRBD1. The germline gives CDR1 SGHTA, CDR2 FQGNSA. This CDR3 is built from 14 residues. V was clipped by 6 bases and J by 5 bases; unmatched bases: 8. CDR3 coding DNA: TGTGCCAGCAGTCGGACAGGGACTATAACTGAAGCTTTCTTT. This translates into CASSRTGTITEAFF. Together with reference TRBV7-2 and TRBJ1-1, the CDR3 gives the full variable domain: GAGVSQSPSNKVTEKGKDVELRCDPISGHTALYWYRQSLGQGLEFLIYFQGNSAPDKSGLPSDRFSAERTGGSVSTLTIQRTQQEDSAVYLCASSRTGTITEAFFGQGTRLTVV.

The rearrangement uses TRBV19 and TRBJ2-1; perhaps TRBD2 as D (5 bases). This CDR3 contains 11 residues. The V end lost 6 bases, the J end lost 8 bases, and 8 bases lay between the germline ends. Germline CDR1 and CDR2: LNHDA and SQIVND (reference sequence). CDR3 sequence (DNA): TGTGCCAGTAGGGAGGTCCATGAGCAGTTCTTC. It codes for CASREVHEQFF.

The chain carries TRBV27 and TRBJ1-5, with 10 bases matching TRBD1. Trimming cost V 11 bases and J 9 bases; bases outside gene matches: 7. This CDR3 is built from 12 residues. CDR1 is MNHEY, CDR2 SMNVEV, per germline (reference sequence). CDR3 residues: CAGDRGARPQHF. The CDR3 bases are TGTGCCGGGGACAGGGGCGCTCGGCCCCAGCATTTT.

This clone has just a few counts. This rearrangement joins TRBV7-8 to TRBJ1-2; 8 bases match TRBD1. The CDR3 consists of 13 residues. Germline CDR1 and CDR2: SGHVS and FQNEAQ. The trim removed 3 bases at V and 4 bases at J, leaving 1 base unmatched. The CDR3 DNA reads TGTGCCAGCAGCTTGGGGACAGGCTATGGCTACACCTTC. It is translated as CASSLGTGYGYTF.

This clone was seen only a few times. This CDR3 is CASSPGNPSYNEQFF. CDR3 nucleotides: TGTGCCAGCAGCCCCGGGAACCCCTCCTACAATGAGCAGTTCTTC. This chain links TRBV5-4 with TRBJ2-1, with D possibly being TRBD2 (5 bases). V was trimmed by 4 bases and J by 0 bases, leaving 11 bases between them. CDR3 length: 15 amino acids. Germline CDR1 is SGHNT and CDR2 is YYREEE (reference sequence).

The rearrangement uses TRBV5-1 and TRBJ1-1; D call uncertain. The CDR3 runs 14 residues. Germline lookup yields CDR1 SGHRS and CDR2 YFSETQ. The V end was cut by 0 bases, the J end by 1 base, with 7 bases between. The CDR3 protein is CASSLAVSNTEAFF. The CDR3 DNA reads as TGCGCCAGCAGCTTGGCCGTTTCGAACACTGAAGCTTTCTTT.

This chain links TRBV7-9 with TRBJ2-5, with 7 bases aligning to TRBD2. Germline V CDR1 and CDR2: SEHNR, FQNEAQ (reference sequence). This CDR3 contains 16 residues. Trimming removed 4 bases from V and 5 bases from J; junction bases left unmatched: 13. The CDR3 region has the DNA TGTGCCAGCAGCTCCTTCCGGGCCGGGGGAGGGGAGACCCAGTACTTC. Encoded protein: CASSSFRAGGGETQYF.

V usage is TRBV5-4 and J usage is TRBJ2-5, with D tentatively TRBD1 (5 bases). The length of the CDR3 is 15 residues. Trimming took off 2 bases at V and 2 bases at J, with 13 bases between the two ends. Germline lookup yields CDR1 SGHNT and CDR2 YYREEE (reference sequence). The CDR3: CASSLSGRTQETQYF. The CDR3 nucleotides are TGTGCCAGCAGCTTAAGTGGACGGACACAAGAGACCCAGTACTTC.

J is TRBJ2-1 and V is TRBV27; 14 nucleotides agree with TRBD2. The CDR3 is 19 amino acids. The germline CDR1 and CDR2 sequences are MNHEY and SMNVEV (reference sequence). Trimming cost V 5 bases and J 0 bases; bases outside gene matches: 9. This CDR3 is CASSAGLAGARSSYNEQFF. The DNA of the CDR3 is TGTGCCAGCAGTGCGGGACTAGCGGGGGCGAGGAGCTCCTACAATGAGCAGTTCTTC.

The CDR3 spells CASSLDMEPPYEQYF. The CDR3 DNA reads TGTGCCAGCAGCTTGGATATGGAGCCGCCCTACGAGCAGTACTTC. This chain joins TRBV5-6 and TRBJ2-7; D unresolved. The CDR3 covers 15 residues. Germline-derived CDR1 and CDR2 are SGHDT and YYEEEE. The V end was cut by 0 bases, the J end by 2 bases, with 12 bases between.

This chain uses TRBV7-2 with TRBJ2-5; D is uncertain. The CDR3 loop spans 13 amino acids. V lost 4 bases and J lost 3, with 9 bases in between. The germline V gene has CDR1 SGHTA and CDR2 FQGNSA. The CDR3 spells CASSSRLEETQYF. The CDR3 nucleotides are TGTGCCAGCAGCTCAAGGCTAGAAGAGACCCAGTACTTC.

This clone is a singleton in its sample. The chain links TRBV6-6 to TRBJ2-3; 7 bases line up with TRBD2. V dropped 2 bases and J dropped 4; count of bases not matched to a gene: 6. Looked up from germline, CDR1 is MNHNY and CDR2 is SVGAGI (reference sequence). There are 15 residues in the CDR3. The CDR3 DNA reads TGTGCCAGCAGTTACCCAGGACTAGTCTCAGATACGCAGTATTTT. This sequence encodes CASSYPGLVSDTQYF.

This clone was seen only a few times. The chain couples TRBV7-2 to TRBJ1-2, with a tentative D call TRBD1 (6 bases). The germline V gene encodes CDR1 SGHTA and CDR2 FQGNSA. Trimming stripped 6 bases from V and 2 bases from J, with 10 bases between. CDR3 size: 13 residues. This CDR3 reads CASSRTDNYGYTF. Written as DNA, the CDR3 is TGTGCCAGCAGTCGGACAGACAACTATGGCTACACCTTC.

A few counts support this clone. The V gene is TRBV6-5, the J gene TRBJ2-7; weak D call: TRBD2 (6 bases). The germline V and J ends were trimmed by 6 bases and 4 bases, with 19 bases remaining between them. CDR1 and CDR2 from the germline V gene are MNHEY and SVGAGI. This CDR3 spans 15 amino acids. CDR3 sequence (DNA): TGTGCCAGCAGCCTTGGGGGGACCCTAAAGTACGAGCAGTACTTC. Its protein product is CASSLGGTLKYEQYF.

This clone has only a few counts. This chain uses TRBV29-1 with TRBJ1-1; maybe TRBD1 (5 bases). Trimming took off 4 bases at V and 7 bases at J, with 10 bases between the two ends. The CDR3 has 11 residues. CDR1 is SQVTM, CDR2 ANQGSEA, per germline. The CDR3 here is CSVGRAVEAFF. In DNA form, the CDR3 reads TGCAGCGTTGGCAGGGCTGTTGAAGCTTTCTTT.

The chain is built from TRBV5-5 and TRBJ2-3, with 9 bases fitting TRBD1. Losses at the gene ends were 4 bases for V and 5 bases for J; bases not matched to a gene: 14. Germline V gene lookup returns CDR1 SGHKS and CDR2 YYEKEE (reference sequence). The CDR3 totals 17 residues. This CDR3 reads CASSATTGGALGDTQYF. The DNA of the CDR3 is TGTGCCAGCAGCGCTACTACAGGGGGCGCCTTAGGAGATACGCAGTATTTT.

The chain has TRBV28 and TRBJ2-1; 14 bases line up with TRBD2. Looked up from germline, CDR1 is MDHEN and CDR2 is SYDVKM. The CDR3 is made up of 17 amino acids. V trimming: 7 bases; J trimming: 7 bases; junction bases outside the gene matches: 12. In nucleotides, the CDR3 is TGTGCCAGCACACACGGGGGGACTAGCGGGAGAGTAAATGAGCAGTTCTTC. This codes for CASTHGGTSGRVNEQFF. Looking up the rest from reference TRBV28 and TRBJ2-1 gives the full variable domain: DVKVTQSSRYLVKRTGEKVFLECVQDMDHENMFWYRQDPGLGLRLIYFSYDVKMKEKGDIPEGYSVSREKKERFSLILESASTNQTSMYLCASTHGGTSGRVNEQFFGPGTRLTVL.

The CDR3 is CATSRDRGRPEAFF. CDR3 sequence (DNA): TGTGCCACCAGCAGGGACAGGGGACGCCCTGAAGCTTTCTTT. The J gene is TRBJ1-1, the V gene TRBV15; 9 nucleotides align to TRBD1. This CDR3 region has 14 residues. J gave up 6 bases and V 3 bases, and 5 bases lay outside the gene matches. Germline CDR1 reads LNHNV; CDR2 reads YYDKDF (reference sequence). The full variable domain, in which reference TRBV15 and TRBJ1-1 provide the parts outside the CDR3, is DAMVIQNPRYQVTQFGKPVTLSCSQTLNHNVMYWYQQKSSQAPKLLFHYYDKDFNNEADTPDNFQSRRPNTSFCFLDIRSPGLGDTAMYLCATSRDRGRPEAFFGQGTRLTVV.

The CDR3 here is CASSPGTDIYNEQFF. CDR3 bases: TGTGCCAGCAGCCCCGGGACTGACATCTACAATGAGCAGTTCTTC. The chain recombines TRBV4-2 with TRBJ2-1; D is possibly TRBD2 (6 bases). CDR1 and CDR2 (germline): LGHNA, YNFKEQ. This CDR3 region has 15 residues. Trimming cost V 4 bases and J 3 bases, with 13 bases left between them.

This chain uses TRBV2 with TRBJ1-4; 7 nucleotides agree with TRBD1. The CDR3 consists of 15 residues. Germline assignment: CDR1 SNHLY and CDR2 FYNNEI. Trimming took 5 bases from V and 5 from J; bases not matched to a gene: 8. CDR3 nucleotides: TGTGCCAGCAGTCCCCGACAGGGCGGAAATGAAAAACTGTTTTTT. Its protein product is CASSPRQGGNEKLFF. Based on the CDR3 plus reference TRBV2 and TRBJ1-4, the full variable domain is EPEVTQTPSHQVTQMGQEVILRCVPISNHLYFYWYRQILGQKVEFLVSFYNNEISEKSEIFDDQFSVERPDGSNFTLKIRSTKLEDSAMYFCASSPRQGGNEKLFFGSGTQLSVL.

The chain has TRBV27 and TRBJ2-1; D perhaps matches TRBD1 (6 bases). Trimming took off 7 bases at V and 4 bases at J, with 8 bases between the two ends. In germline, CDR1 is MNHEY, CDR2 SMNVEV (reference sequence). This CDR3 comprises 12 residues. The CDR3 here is CASTGAYNEQFF. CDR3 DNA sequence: TGTGCCAGCACAGGGGCTTACAATGAGCAGTTCTTC.

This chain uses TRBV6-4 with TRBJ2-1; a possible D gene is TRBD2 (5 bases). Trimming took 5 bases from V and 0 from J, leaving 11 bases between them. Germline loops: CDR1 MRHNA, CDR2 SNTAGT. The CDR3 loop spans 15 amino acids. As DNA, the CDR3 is TGTGCCAGCAGTACGGGAAGTAGCTCCTACAATGAGCAGTTCTTC. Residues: CASSTGSSSYNEQFF.

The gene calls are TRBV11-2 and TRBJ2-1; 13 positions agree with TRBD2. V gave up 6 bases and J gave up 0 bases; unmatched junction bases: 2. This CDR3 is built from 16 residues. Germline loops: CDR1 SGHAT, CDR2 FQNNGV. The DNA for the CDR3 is TGTGCCAGCAGTCGGACTAGCGGGAGCTCCTACAATGAGCAGTTCTTC. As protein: CASSRTSGSSYNEQFF.

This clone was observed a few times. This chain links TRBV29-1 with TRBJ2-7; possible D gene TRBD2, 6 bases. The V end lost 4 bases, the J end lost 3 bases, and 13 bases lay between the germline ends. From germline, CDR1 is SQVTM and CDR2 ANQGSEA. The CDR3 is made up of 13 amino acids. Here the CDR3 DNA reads TGCAGCGTTGGTGTGGGGCGGGGCTACGAGCAGTACTTC. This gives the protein CSVGVGRGYEQYF.

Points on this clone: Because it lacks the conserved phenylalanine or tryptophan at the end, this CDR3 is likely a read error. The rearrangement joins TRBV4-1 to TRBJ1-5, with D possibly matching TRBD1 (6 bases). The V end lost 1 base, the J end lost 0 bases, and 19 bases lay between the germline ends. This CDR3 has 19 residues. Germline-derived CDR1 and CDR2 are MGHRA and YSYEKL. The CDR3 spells CASSQVWDTTGYSNQPQHL. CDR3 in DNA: TGCGCCAGCAGCCAAGTTTGGGACACCACAGGGTATAGCAATCAGCCCCAGCATTTG.

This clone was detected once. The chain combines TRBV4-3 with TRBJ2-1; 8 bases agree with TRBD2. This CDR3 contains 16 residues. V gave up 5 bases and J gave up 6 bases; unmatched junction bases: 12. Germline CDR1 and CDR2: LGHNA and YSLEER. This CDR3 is CASSKIRLAGANEQFF. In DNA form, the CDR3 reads TGCGCCAGCAGCAAAATCCGGCTAGCGGGTGCCAATGAGCAGTTCTTC.